Listed below are T cell receptor beta chains from one sample, sequenced in a study of early T cells in non-severe SARS-CoV-2 infection. Each CDR3 protein is one row after TCRdb ran MiXCR on the 5' RACE reads. The sample records about 55,000 distinct CDR3 sequences, around 7% being singletons. The starting material was whole blood, obtained at baseline. These receptors all come from an adult who was a healthcare worker with PCR-confirmed SARS-CoV-2 infection or an uninfected control (not recorded which). The CDR3 runs from the conserved cysteine through the conserved F or W.

v_call	j_call	cdr3_length	cdr3_aa
TRBV7-8	TRBJ2-3	13	CASSSTTVDTQYF
TRBV20-1	TRBJ2-5	14	CSARDGGRSETQYF
TRBV11-3	TRBJ2-1	15	CASSLETGVDNEQFF
TRBV7-6	TRBJ2-2	12	CASRPNTGELFF
TRBV6-4	TRBJ2-3	15	CAIIGGGHWSDTQYF
TRBV7-9	TRBJ2-7	13	CASSSQGYDEQYF
TRBV5-4	TRBJ2-1	16	CASSSDPTGTYNEQFF
TRBV4-1	TRBJ1-2	12	CATFGQVLVYTF
TRBV2	TRBJ2-2	14	CASSPNWGTGELFF
TRBV3-1	TRBJ1-2	16	CASSPTGQLGNYGYTF
TRBV6-2/TRBV6-3	TRBJ2-7	15	CASSYRDGEPYEQYF
TRBV28	TRBJ1-1	14	CASSFTGMNTEAFF
TRBV6-6	TRBJ2-3	16	CASSSHGQATSDTQYF
TRBV30	TRBJ2-7	15	CAWSVLDRGHREQYF
TRBV5-1	TRBJ1-1	15	CASSVDSGVNTEAFF
TRBV20-1	TRBJ1-6	15	CSARLPGLINSPLHF
TRBV18	TRBJ1-1	13	CASSLLGDTEAFF
TRBV11-3	TRBJ2-3	16	CASSPDRGAYTDTQYF
TRBV10-3	TRBJ2-1	16	CATLSGGLLRYNEQFF
TRBV6-6	TRBJ1-5	14	CASGGQGGDQPQHF
TRBV5-1	TRBJ1-6	15	CASSLGSTSNSPLHF
TRBV6-2/TRBV6-3	TRBJ2-5	14	CASSYSPSGETQYF
TRBV4-1	TRBJ2-3	16	CASSPSGTSGGNTQYF
TRBV6-2/TRBV6-3	TRBJ2-1	15	CASSQGLESYNEQFF
TRBV18	TRBJ1-4	14	CASFGGATNEKLFF
TRBV3-1	TRBJ2-4	13	CASSPGRENIQYF
TRBV6-5	TRBJ1-3	15	CASRIGQGYRNTIYF
TRBV5-1	TRBJ2-7	14	CASSLLPQGNEQYF
TRBV2	TRBJ2-5	15	CASSVSPTGGETQYF
TRBV20-1	TRBJ2-2	14	CSARADPNTGELFF
TRBV9	TRBJ1-1	14	CASSSDRGWTEAFF
TRBV27	TRBJ2-7	13	CASRGGFSYEQYF
TRBV18	TRBJ2-3	12	CASSPMGDTQYF
TRBV5-5	TRBJ2-1	14	CASSLQTGKGEQFF
TRBV6-2/TRBV6-3	TRBJ2-3	15	CASSYRGAVTDTQYF
TRBV6-6	TRBJ1-5	14	CASTTDPDGQPQHF
TRBV27	TRBJ2-7	11	CASRSRYEQYF
TRBV7-2	TRBJ1-2	13	CASSRQGVYGYTF
TRBV6-5	TRBJ2-7	13	CASRRMSSYEQYF
TRBV20-1	TRBJ2-3	15	CSARILPGGTDTQYF
TRBV9	TRBJ2-3	16	CASSVRTGPSTDTQYF
TRBV2	TRBJ1-1	14	CASSFRRDNTEAFF
TRBV15	TRBJ1-4	17	CATSRETWDRGKEKLFF
TRBV4-2	TRBJ2-3	17	CASSPQATSGGTDTQYF
TRBV5-4	TRBJ2-1	15	CASSSQDRVINEQFF
TRBV7-8	TRBJ1-6	15	CASSPWTGNNSPLHF
TRBV28	TRBJ2-2	18	CASSLRRSSGGDTGELFF
TRBV29-1	TRBJ1-1	12	CSVWDRDTEAFF
TRBV7-6	TRBJ1-1	14	CASSLEGGSTEAFF
TRBV5-5	TRBJ2-2	14	CASSFLVISGELFF
TRBV7-2	TRBJ1-5	14	CASSLVFGDQPQHF
TRBV6-2/TRBV6-3	TRBJ1-1	14	CASLGGPTATEAFF
TRBV19	TRBJ2-7	15	CVSSTPGTGAVEQYF
TRBV6-2/TRBV6-3	TRBJ1-5	12	CASSVMVQPQHF
TRBV7-8	TRBJ1-5	14	CASSHVEGPQPQHF